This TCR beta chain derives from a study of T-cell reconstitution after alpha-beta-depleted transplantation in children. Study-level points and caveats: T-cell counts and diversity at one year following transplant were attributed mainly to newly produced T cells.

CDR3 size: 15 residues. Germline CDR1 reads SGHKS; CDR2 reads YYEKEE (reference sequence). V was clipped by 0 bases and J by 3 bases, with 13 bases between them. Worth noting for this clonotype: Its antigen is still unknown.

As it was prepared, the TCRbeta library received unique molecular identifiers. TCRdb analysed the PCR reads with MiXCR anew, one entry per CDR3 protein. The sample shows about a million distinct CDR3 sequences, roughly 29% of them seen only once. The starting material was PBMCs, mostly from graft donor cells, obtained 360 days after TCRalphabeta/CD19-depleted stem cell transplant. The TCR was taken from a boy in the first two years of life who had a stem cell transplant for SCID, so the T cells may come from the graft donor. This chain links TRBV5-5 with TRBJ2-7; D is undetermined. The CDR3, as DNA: TGTGCCAGCAGCTTGGGCGGACGCACAAACTACGAGCAGTACTTC. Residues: CASSLGGRTNYEQYF.